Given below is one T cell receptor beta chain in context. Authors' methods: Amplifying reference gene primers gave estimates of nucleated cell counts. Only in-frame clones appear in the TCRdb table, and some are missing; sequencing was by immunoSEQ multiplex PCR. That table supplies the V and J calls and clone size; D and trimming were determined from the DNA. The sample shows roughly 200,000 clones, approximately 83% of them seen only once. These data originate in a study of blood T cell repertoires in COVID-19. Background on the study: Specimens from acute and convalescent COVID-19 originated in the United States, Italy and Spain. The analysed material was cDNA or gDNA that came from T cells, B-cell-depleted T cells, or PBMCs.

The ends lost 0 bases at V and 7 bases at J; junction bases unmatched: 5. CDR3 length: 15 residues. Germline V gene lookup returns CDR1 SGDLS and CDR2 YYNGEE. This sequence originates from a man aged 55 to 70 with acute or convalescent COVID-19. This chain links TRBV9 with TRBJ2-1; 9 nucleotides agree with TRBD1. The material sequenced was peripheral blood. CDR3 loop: CASSVVGDRENEQFF. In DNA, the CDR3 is TGTGCCAGCAGCGTAGTGGGGGACAGGGAAAATGAGCAGTTCTTC.